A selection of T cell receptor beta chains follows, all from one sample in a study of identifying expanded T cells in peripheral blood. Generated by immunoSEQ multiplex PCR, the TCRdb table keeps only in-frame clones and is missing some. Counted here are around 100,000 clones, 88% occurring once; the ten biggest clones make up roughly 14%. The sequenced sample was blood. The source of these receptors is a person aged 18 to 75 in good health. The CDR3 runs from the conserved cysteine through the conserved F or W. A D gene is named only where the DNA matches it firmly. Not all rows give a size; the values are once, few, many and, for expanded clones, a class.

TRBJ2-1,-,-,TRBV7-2,CASSLVPGYEQFF,TGTGCCAGCAGCTTAGTCCCCGGGTATGAGCAGTTCTTC
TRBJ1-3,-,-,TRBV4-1,CASSQDREQAGNTIYF,TGCGCCAGCAGCCAAGATCGCGAGCAGGCTGGAAACACCATATATTTT
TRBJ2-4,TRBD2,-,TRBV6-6,CASSRSSGVENIQYF,TGTGCCAGCAGTAGGTCTAGCGGAGTCGAAAACATTCAGTACTTC
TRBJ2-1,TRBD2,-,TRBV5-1,CASSLALAGGPFNEQFF,TGCGCCAGCAGCTTGGCCCTAGCGGGAGGCCCATTCAATGAGCAGTTCTTC
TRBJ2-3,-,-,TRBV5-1,CASSLDGGPPQYF,TGCGCCAGCAGTTTAGATGGCGGGCCGCCCCAGTATTTT
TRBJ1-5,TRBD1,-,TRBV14,CASSQDPTGAGQPQHF,TGTGCCAGCAGCCAAGATCCAACAGGGGCTGGTCAGCCCCAGCATTTT
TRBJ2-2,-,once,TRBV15,CATSRDRGSTLTGELFF,TGTGCCACCAGCAGAGATCGGGGGTCGACTTTGACCGGGGAGCTGTTTTTT
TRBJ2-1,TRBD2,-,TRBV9,CASSARRRPTSSDEQFF,TGTGCCAGCAGCGCCCGTAGACGACCGACTAGCAGCGATGAGCAGTTCTTC
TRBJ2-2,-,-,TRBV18,CASSPPGGANTGELFF,TGTGCCAGCTCACCACCAGGGGGAGCGAACACCGGGGAGCTGTTTTTT
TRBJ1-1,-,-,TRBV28,CASRRNGNTEAFF,TGTGCCAGCAGACGAAACGGGAACACTGAAGCTTTCTTT
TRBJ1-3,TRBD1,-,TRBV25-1,CASSAWTGGVSGNTIYF,TGTGCCAGCAGTGCCTGGACAGGGGGGGTCTCTGGAAACACCATATATTTT
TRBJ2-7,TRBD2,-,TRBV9,CASSSHPGLASEQYF,TGTGCCAGCAGCTCACATCCGGGACTAGCTAGCGAGCAGTACTTC
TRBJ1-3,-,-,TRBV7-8,CASSLDTGKPVTIYF,TGTGCCAGCAGCTTAGATACAGGGAAGCCAGTCACCATATATTTT
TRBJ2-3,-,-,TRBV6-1,CASSAMSTDTQYF,TGTGCCAGCAGCGCCATGAGCACAGATACGCAGTATTTT
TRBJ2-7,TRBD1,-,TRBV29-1,CSAGGQGNEQYF,TGCAGCGCAGGGGGACAGGGCAACGAGCAGTACTTC
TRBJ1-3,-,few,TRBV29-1,CSVEDPGKGNTIYF,TGCAGCGTTGAAGATCCGGGGAAGGGAAACACCATATATTTT
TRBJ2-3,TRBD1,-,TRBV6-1,CASSESAGGLSDTQYF,TGTGCCAGCAGTGAATCCGCAGGGGGCTTGTCAGATACGCAGTATTTT
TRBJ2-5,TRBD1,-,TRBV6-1,CASSTGEKETQYF,TGTGCCAGCTCGACAGGGGAAAAAGAGACCCAGTACTTC
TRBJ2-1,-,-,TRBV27,CASSQDSHSYNEQFF,TGTGCCAGCAGTCAGGACTCACACTCCTACAATGAGCAGTTCTTC
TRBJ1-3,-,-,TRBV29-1,CSVVTRGVKGNTIYF,TGCAGCGTTGTAACTAGGGGGGTTAAGGGAAACACCATATATTTT
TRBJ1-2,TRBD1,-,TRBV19,CASSEGQGYYGYTF,TGTGCCAGTAGTGAGGGACAGGGGTACTATGGCTACACCTTC
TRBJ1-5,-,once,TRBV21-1,CASSKGCGQGNQPQHF,TGTGCCAGCAGCAAAGGCTGTGGGCAGGGCAATCAGCCCCAGCATTTT
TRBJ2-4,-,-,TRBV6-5,CASSARGTWDMIQYF,TGTGCCAGCAGTGCCCGAGGGACTTGGGATATGATTCAGTACTTC
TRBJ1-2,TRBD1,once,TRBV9,CASSVDRGLYGYTF,TGTGCCAGCAGCGTAGATAGGGGGCTCTATGGCTACACCTTC
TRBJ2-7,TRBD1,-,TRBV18,CASLQGGTGYDEQYF,TGTGCCAGCTTGCAAGGAGGGACAGGGTATGACGAGCAGTACTTC
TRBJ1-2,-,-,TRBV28,CASSLRTSGYTF,TGTGCCAGCAGTCTTCGGACATCTGGCTACACCTTC
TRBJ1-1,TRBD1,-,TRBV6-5,CASSGDRATEAFF,TGTGCCAGCAGCGGGGACAGAGCGACTGAAGCTTTCTTT
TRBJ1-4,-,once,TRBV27,CASSLRQASTNEKLFF,TGTGCCAGCAGTTTACGACAGGCCTCGACTAATGAAAAACTGTTTTTT
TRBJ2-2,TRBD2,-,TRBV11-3,CASKGGGGTGELFF,TGTGCCAGCAAAGGCGGGGGAGGCACCGGGGAGCTGTTTTTT
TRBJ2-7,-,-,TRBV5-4,CASSLVEHGTYEQYF,TGTGCCAGCAGCCTGGTGGAACACGGCACCTACGAGCAGTACTTC
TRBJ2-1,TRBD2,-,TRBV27,CASSSPSGTGQFF,TGTGCCAGCAGTAGCCCTAGCGGGACGGGACAGTTCTTC
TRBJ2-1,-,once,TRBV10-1,CASSESQTSTQFF,TGCGCCAGCAGTGAATCCCAAACAAGTACCCAGTTCTTC
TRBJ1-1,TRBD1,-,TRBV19,CASSSRDRGTEAFF,TGTGCCAGTAGTAGCCGGGACAGGGGCACTGAAGCTTTCTTT
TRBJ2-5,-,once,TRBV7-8,CASSMEGWQETQYF,TGTGCCAGCAGTATGGAGGGCTGGCAGGAGACCCAGTACTTC
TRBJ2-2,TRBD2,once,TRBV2,CASRMAGDAGELFF,TGTGCCAGCAGGATGGCGGGAGATGCCGGGGAGCTGTTTTTT
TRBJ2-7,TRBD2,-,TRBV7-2,CASSLVGGIDYEQYF,TGTGCCAGCAGCTTAGTGGGGGGGATCGACTACGAGCAGTACTTC
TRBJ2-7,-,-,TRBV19,CASEGDGSYEQYF,TGTGCCAGTGAAGGGGACGGCTCCTACGAGCAGTACTTC
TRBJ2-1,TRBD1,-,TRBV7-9,CASSLSGTGGPGQFF,TGTGCCAGCAGCTTGTCCGGGACAGGGGGCCCGGGGCAGTTCTTC
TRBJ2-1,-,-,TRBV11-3,CASSLGRLDSYYYNEQFF,TGTGCCAGCAGCTTAGGGCGGCTTGACAGCTACTACTACAATGAGCAGTTCTTC
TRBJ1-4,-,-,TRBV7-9,CASTAPPPQAPNEKLFF,TGTGCCAGCACCGCCCCTCCCCCCCAGGCCCCGAATGAAAAACTGTTTTTT
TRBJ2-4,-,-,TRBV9,CASSVTGPGPQGNIQYF,TGTGCCAGCAGCGTAACCGGCCCAGGACCCCAAGGGAACATTCAGTACTTC